These 21 T cell receptor beta chains originate from one sample sequenced in a study of blood T cell repertoires in COVID-19. Sequencing used immunoSEQ multiplex PCR; TCRdb keeps in-frame clones, though not all of them. The profile shows a few hundred thousand clones, roughly 80% of them singletons. The material sequenced was PBMCs or T cells enriched from blood (not recorded which). The receptors here all came from a middle-aged man who had been exposed to COVID-19.

The chain uses TRBV9 and TRBJ2-7; 8 bases align to TRBD2. CDR3 length equals 15 residues. The J segment lost 5 bases and the V segment lost 0 bases, leaving 7 bases of the junction unmatched. CDR1 SGDLS and CDR2 YYNGEE come from the germline V gene. The CDR3 loop is CASSVGISGIHEQYF. The CDR3 nucleotides are TGTGCCAGCAGCGTAGGGATTAGCGGGATCCACGAGCAGTACTTC.

The chain carries TRBV7-9 and TRBJ2-1; D is perhaps TRBD2 (6 bases). Looked up from germline, CDR1 is SEHNR and CDR2 is FQNEAQ (reference sequence). The CDR3 loop spans 13 amino acids. Deletions cut 3 bases from V and 9 bases from J, with 12 bases between. CDR3 region: CASSFFRESEQFF. The CDR3 DNA reads TGTGCCAGCAGCTTTTTTCGGGAGAGTGAGCAGTTCTTC.

This clone has only one observation. This rearrangement joins TRBV12-3 or TRBV12-4 to TRBJ1-2, with D hard to call. The CDR3 has 13 residues. Trimming took 3 bases from V and 10 from J, leaving 15 bases between them. CDR3 sequence: CASSLSRHGVYTF. The CDR3 nucleotides are TGTGCCAGCAGTTTGTCCCGACATGGTGTCTACACCTTC.

The chain uses TRBV12-1 and TRBJ2-1; TRBD2 reflects the table's D call only, with no check against the DNA. TRBV12-1 is a pseudogene segment. The CDR3 runs to 11 residues. DNA for the CDR3: TGTGCCAGCAGTTGTCCGAATGAGCAGTTCTTC. Translated, it gives CASSCPNEQFF.

This chain links TRBV7-9 with TRBJ2-1, with 8 nucleotides matching TRBD2. V dropped 5 bases and J dropped 10; count of bases not matched to a gene: 4. Germline V gives CDR1 SEHNR, CDR2 FQNEAQ (reference sequence). The CDR3 extends over 12 amino acids. The CDR3 here is CASSQRLAEQFF. The CDR3 DNA follows: TGTGCCAGCAGCCAGAGACTAGCGGAGCAGTTCTTC.

This chain links TRBV19 with TRBJ2-7, with TRBD2 matching over 11 bases. This CDR3 is built from 14 residues. V lost 5 bases to trimming and J lost 4 bases; unmatched junction nucleotides: 4. Germline values: CDR1 LNHDA, CDR2 SQIVND (reference sequence). Written as DNA, the CDR3 is TGTGCCAGTAGTCTGACTAGCGGGGAGTACGAGCAGTACTTC. Its protein is CASSLTSGEYEQYF.

This chain connects TRBV12-3 or TRBV12-4 to TRBJ2-1; the D is unclear. The CDR3 runs 11 residues. V was trimmed by 5 bases and J by 12 bases, leaving 11 bases between them. The CDR3: CASSQIRGQFF. For the CDR3, the DNA is TGTGCCAGCAGTCAGATCCGAGGGCAGTTCTTC.

This chain's CDR3 is CASSLTSKNEQFF. DNA for the CDR3: TGTGCCAGCAGCTTGACTAGTAAGAATGAGCAGTTCTTC. V usage is TRBV27 and J usage is TRBJ2-1; perhaps TRBD2 as D (6 bases). Trimming stripped 6 bases from V and 7 bases from J, with 13 bases between. This CDR3 contains 13 residues. Germline CDR1 is MNHEY and CDR2 is SMNVEV (reference sequence).

This rearrangement joins TRBV10-3 to TRBJ1-1; tentatively, D is TRBD1 (5 bases). Germline loops: CDR1 ENHRY, CDR2 SYGVKD. V dropped 4 bases and J dropped 1 base, with 13 bases sitting between them. The CDR3 covers 15 residues. The CDR3 loop reads CAISATGDGNTEAFF. The DNA for the CDR3 is TGTGCCATCAGTGCCACAGGAGATGGGAACACTGAAGCTTTCTTT.

The chain recombines TRBV11-2 with TRBJ2-7; D not resolved. V shed 6 bases and J shed 7 bases, with 13 bases lying between them. This CDR3 has 12 residues. CDR1 and CDR2 from the germline V gene are SGHAT and FQNNGV. Here the CDR3 reads CASSPGWREQYF. The CDR3 nucleotides read TGTGCCAGCAGTCCCGGGTGGAGAGAGCAGTACTTC.

The chain recombines TRBV5-1 with TRBJ1-6; D call uncertain. The CDR3 extends over 15 amino acids. Germline values: CDR1 SGHRS, CDR2 YFSETQ. Trimming left V 1 base short and J 5 bases short, with 10 bases between. The CDR3 here is CASSLSSSHNSPLHF. The DNA for the CDR3 is TGCGCCAGCAGCTTGAGTAGCTCACATAATTCACCCCTCCACTTT.

The chain combines TRBV12-3 or TRBV12-4 with TRBJ1-1; D not certain. This CDR3 is 12 amino acids long. V lost 4 bases, J lost 9 bases, and 12 bases lay in between. The CDR3 region is CASSSRVLQAFF. The CDR3 DNA sequence: TGTGCCAGCAGTTCCCGTGTACTACAAGCTTTCTTT.

This rearrangement joins TRBV9 to TRBJ2-2; 9 bases are a match to TRBD2. Germline V lookup: CDR1 SGDLS, CDR2 YYNGEE. This CDR3 comprises 19 residues. Unmatched junction bases numbered 12, after V lost 0 bases and J lost 3 bases. CDR3 region: CASSVGSGRSSWDTGELFF. CDR3 nucleotides: TGTGCCAGCAGCGTAGGGAGCGGGAGGTCAAGTTGGGACACCGGGGAGCTGTTTTTT.

This chain links TRBV24-1 with TRBJ2-1, with D perhaps TRBD2 (5 bases). The ends were cut back, 3 bases at V and 1 base at J, with 6 bases in the middle. The CDR3 is 14 amino acids. Germline values: CDR1 KGHDR, CDR2 SFDVKD. CDR3 loop: CATSDGGSYNEQFF. The CDR3 nucleotides read TGTGCCACCAGTGATGGCGGGTCCTACAATGAGCAGTTCTTC.

The chain joins TRBV5-4 to TRBJ1-2; 7 positions agree with TRBD1. Germline V gene lookup returns CDR1 SGHNT and CDR2 YYREEE (reference sequence). V dropped 4 bases and J dropped 2; count of bases not matched to a gene: 11. The CDR3 is 16 residues long. The CDR3 protein is CASSRTGGARNYGYTF. CDR3 DNA: TGTGCCAGCAGCCGGACAGGTGGGGCCAGGAACTATGGCTACACCTTC. The variable domain in full, completed from reference TRBV5-4 and TRBJ1-2, reads ETGVTQSPTHLIKTRGQQVTLRCSSQSGHNTVSWYQQALGQGPQFIFQYYREEENGRGNFPPRFSGLQFPNYSSELNVNALELDDSALYLCASSRTGGARNYGYTFGSGTRLTVV.

The chain combines TRBV12-3 or TRBV12-4 with TRBJ2-6; D is ambiguous. The CDR3 is 13 amino acids. Trimming removed 4 bases from V and 4 bases from J, with 5 bases in between. DNA for the CDR3: TGTGCCAGCAGTTATACAGGGGCCAACGTCCTGACTTTC. It yields the protein CASSYTGANVLTF.

The chain carries TRBV5-1 and TRBJ1-3; TRBD1 matches at 9 bases. The CDR3 runs 15 residues. From germline, CDR1 is SGHRS and CDR2 YFSETQ. The V and J ends lost 7 bases and 1 base, in that order; junction bases with no gene match: 6. CDR3 nucleotide sequence: TGCGCCAGCGCCCAGACAGGGGGATCTGGAAACACCATATATTTT. Translated: CASAQTGGSGNTIYF. The complete variable domain, with remaining parts taken from reference TRBV5-1 and TRBJ1-3, reads KAGVTQTPRYLIKTRGQQVTLSCSPISGHRSVSWYQQTPGQGLQFLFEYFSETQRNKGNFPGRFSGRQFSNSRSEMNVSTLELGDSALYLCASAQTGGSGNTIYFGEGSWLTVV.

The chain carries TRBV19 and TRBJ1-3, with D maybe TRBD1 (5 bases). V dropped 10 bases and J dropped 2 bases, with 15 bases sitting between them. Per germline, CDR1 LNHDA and CDR2 SQIVND (reference sequence). This CDR3 is 14 amino acids long. The CDR3 sequence is CATLRSGTGNTIYF. The CDR3 DNA reads TGTGCCACACTACGCTCAGGGACTGGAAACACCATATATTTT.

The rearrangement joins TRBV18 to TRBJ1-5; possible D gene TRBD1, 5 bases. This CDR3 is built from 14 residues. V gave up 2 bases and J gave up 12 bases, with 17 bases separating them. Germline CDR1 and CDR2: KGHSH and LQKENI. The CDR3 here is CASSPGTAAQGQHF. As DNA, the CDR3 is TGTGCCAGCTCACCAGGTACGGCAGCTCAGGGCCAGCATTTT.

Notes on this clone: Other nucleotide sequences from this sample produce the same CDR3. The genes are TRBV4-1 and TRBJ1-2; tentatively, D is TRBD1 (6 bases). The V gene lost 1 base and the J gene lost 3 bases, with 9 bases spanning the gap. The CDR3 covers 14 residues. The germline gives CDR1 MGHRA, CDR2 YSYEKL. This CDR3 reads CASSQVSGDYGYTF. The CDR3 region has the DNA TGCGCCAGCAGCCAAGTCTCAGGGGACTATGGCTACACCTTC.

This clone occurred many times. This sequence joins TRBV2 and TRBJ2-1, with TRBD2 matching over 14 bases. This CDR3 spans 16 amino acids. Losses at the gene ends were 6 bases for V and 6 bases for J; bases not matched to a gene: 7. Germline-derived CDR1 and CDR2 are SNHLY and FYNNEI. Here the CDR3 reads CASSPPGLAGVNEQFF. CDR3 coding DNA: TGTGCCAGCAGCCCGCCGGGACTAGCGGGAGTCAATGAGCAGTTCTTC.